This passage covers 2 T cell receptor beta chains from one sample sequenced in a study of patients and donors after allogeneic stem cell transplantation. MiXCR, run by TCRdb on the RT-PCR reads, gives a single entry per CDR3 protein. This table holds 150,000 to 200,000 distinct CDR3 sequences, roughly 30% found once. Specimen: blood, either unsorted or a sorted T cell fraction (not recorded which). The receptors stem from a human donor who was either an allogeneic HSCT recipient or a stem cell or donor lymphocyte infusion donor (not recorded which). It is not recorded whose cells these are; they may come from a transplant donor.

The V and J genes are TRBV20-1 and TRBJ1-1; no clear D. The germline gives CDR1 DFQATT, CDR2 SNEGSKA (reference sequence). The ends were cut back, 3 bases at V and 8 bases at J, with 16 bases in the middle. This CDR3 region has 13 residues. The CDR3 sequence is CSARAPGISEAFF. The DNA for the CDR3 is TGCAGTGCTAGGGCCCCAGGTATTTCAGAAGCTTTCTTT.

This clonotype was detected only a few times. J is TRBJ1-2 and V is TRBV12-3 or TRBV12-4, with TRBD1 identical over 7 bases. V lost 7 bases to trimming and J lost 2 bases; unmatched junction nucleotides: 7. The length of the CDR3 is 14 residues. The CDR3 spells CASMAPGQNYGYTF. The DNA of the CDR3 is TGTGCCAGCATGGCTCCGGGACAGAACTATGGCTACACCTTC.